Sequencing of this T cell receptor (beta chain) was carried out in a study of Ad26.COV2.S vaccination and SARS-CoV-2 variants. On the study more broadly: The authors gave Ad26.COV2.S intramuscularly, either once or twice 56 days apart. Findings of the study overall: Spike-specific TCR breadth was greater in vaccine than placebo recipients. Post-vaccination spike-specific CD8+ and CD4+ T cell responses reportedly had substantial breadth.

Measured with immunoSEQ multiplex PCR; TCRdb has only the in-frame clones, and not every one. The sample has some 640,000 clones; around 89% are singletons. The treatment here: some 20 received Ad26.COV2.S at low or high dose, single or two shots; several received placebo; per-sample allocation not given. Vaccine and placebo recipients were sampled on day 63 after the first injection. A note on this clone: What it recognizes is unknown.

Germline assignment: CDR1 GTSNPN and CDR2 SVGIG (reference sequence). Germline trimming cut 6 bases from V and 0 bases from J; bases unmatched to any gene: 9. The CDR3 sequence is 15 residues long. The sample in question was peripheral blood, obtained in a trial of Ad26.COV2.S vaccine versus placebo. The chain couples TRBV30 to TRBJ1-1; 8 bases are shared with TRBD1. The sequence was obtained from a person aged 18-65 years who received the Ad26.COV2.S COVID-19 vaccine or a placebo. The CDR3 region is CACQDRGRMNTEAFF. CDR3 sequence (DNA): TGTGCCTGCCAAGACAGGGGAAGAATGAACACTGAAGCTTTCTTT.